The clone carrying this T cell receptor beta chain was recorded only once. The sample originates from a study of blood T cell repertoires in COVID-19. Germline-derived CDR1 and CDR2 are LNHDA and SQIVND (reference sequence). The V end was cut by 5 bases, the J end by 4 bases, with 15 bases between. This CDR3 is built from 15 residues. This table comes from immunoSEQ multiplex PCR, and its TCRdb copy is limited to in-frame clones, with some not included. The repertoire consists of fewer than 250,000 clones, with roughly 81% occurring once and the leading ten covering 3.5% to 4.5%. The gene calls are TRBV19 and TRBJ1-5; tentative D call: TRBD1 (5 bases). The TCR comes from a man aged 45-65 years with acute or convalescent COVID-19. The sequenced material came from peripheral blood. This CDR3 is CASSRRGSYNQPQHF. In DNA, the CDR3 is TGTGCCAGTAGTCGTCGGGGGTCGTATAATCAGCCCCAGCATTTT.